This is a list of T cell receptor beta chains from one sample in a study of blood T cell repertoires in COVID-19. The assay was immunoSEQ multiplex PCR, and TCRdb's table has in-frame clones only and misses some. The sample gives approximately 170,000 clones, more than 85% of which show up once; around 1.1% is in the top ten. Sample: peripheral blood. These receptors came from a man aged 30 to 39 with acute or convalescent COVID-19. Each CDR3 is given with its conserved first and last residue. A D gene is named only where the DNA matches it firmly. The size entry is marked missing in some rows and otherwise reads once, few, many or a size class.

CDR3 length	clone size	D gene	V gene	J gene	CDR3 protein	CDR3 DNA
18	.	.	TRBV28	TRBJ2-1	CASSFKQGSYAENNEQFF	TGTGCCAGCAGTTTTAAGCAGGGGAGCTACGCGGAAAACAATGAGCAGTTCTTC
12	.	.	TRBV28	TRBJ1-5	CASSLRRGPQHF	TGTGCCAGCAGTCTCCGGAGGGGGCCCCAGCATTTT
17	.	TRBD1	TRBV29-1	TRBJ1-1	CSVVGLRGRPGNTEAFF	TGCAGCGTTGTTGGCCTCAGGGGGCGACCGGGGAACACTGAAGCTTTCTTT
14	.	TRBD1	TRBV28	TRBJ1-1	CASSYRGQNTEAFF	TGTGCCAGCAGTTACAGGGGGCAGAACACTGAAGCTTTCTTT
13	.	.	TRBV2	TRBJ1-1	CASSRGGGTEAFF	TGTGCCTCCAGCAGGGGCGGCGGCACTGAAGCTTTCTTT
18	.	.	TRBV9	TRBJ1-1	CASSVEGGGSGKNTEAFF	TGTGCCAGCAGCGTAGAGGGAGGGGGATCGGGGAAGAACACTGAAGCTTTCTTT
14	.	TRBD2	TRBV5-4	TRBJ2-3	CASSLAAGGDTQYF	TGTGCCAGCAGCTTGGCAGCGGGAGGAGATACGCAGTATTTT
14	few	.	TRBV19	TRBJ1-1	CASMDLREDTEAFF	TGTGCCAGTATGGACTTGAGGGAGGACACTGAAGCTTTCTTT
15	.	TRBD1	TRBV5-4	TRBJ1-6	CASSTDRGGRSPLHF	TGTGCCAGCAGCACGGACAGGGGAGGAAGGTCACCCCTCCACTTT
12	.	.	TRBV7-2	TRBJ1-2	CASSFGVYGYTF	TGTGCCAGCAGCTTCGGGGTCTATGGCTACACCTTC
16	.	TRBD2	TRBV5-1	TRBJ2-2	CASSLAAGVNTGELFF	TGCGCCAGCAGCTTGGCGGCGGGAGTGAACACCGGGGAGCTGTTTTTT
14	.	TRBD1	TRBV10-2	TRBJ1-1	CASGRRGRVTEAFF	TGCGCCAGCGGCCGCAGGGGGCGGGTCACTGAAGCTTTCTTT
14	.	TRBD1	TRBV13	TRBJ1-5	CASSVGTGSRPQHF	TGTGCCAGCAGCGTCGGGACAGGGTCGCGGCCCCAGCATTTT
15	.	.	TRBV4-1	TRBJ1-1	CASSQDIQGYTEAFF	TGCGCCAGCAGCCAAGATATCCAGGGGTACACTGAAGCTTTCTTT
16	.	TRBD2	TRBV3-1/TRBV3-2	TRBJ2-3	CASRFFGGGSTDTQYF	TGTGCCAGCAGGTTTTTCGGCGGGGGGAGCACAGATACGCAGTATTTT
15	.	TRBD1	TRBV5-6	TRBJ1-2	CASRRRQGAVYGYTF	TGTGCCAGCAGGCGAAGACAGGGGGCCGTCTATGGCTACACCTTC
15	once	TRBD1	TRBV28	TRBJ2-7	CASSGGRKISYEQYF	TGTGCCAGCTCAGGGGGCAGGAAGATTTCCTACGAGCAGTACTTC
11	.	.	TRBV27	TRBJ2-2	CASSNTGELFF	TGTGCCAGCTCTAACACCGGGGAGCTGTTTTTT
17	.	TRBD1	TRBV18	TRBJ1-1	CASSPLDRGRSNTEAFF	TGTGCCAGCTCACCTCTCGACAGGGGGCGTTCGAACACTGAAGCTTTCTTT
12	.	.	TRBV2	TRBJ2-4	CAGQPGDDIQYF	TGTGCCGGCCAACCGGGGGATGACATTCAGTACTTC
14	.	TRBD1	TRBV20-1	TRBJ1-3	CSASAGGSGNTIYF	TGCAGTGCTAGTGCAGGGGGCTCTGGAAACACCATATATTTT
13	.	TRBD2	TRBV5-1	TRBJ2-5	CASNPVAGETQYF	TGCGCCAGCAACCCGGTAGCGGGGGAGACCCAGTACTTC
13	.	.	TRBV28	TRBJ2-7	CASSLVAAYEQYF	TGTGCCAGCAGTTTAGTAGCAGCGTACGAGCAGTACTTC
15	.	.	TRBV5-8	TRBJ1-5	CASSFQIYSNQPQHF	TGTGCCAGCAGCTTCCAGATATATAGCAATCAGCCCCAGCATTTT
13	.	.	TRBV27	TRBJ1-1	CASSSISYTEAFF	TGTGCCAGCAGTTCTATTTCGTACACTGAAGCTTTCTTT